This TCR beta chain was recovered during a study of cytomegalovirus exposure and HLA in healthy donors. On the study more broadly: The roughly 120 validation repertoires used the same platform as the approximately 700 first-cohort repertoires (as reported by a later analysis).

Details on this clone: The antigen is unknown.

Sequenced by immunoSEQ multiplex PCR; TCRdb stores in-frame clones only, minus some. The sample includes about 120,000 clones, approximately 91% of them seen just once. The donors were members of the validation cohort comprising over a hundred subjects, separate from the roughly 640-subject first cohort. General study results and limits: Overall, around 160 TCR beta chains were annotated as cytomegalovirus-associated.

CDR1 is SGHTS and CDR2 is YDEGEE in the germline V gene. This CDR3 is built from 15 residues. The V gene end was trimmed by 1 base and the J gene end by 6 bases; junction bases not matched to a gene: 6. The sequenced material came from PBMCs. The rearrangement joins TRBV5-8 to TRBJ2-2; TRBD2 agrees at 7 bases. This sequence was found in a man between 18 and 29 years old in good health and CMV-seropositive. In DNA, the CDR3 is TGTGCCAGCAGCTTGACAACAGGACTAGCCGGGGAGCTGTTTTTT. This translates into CASSLTTGLAGELFF.